This T cell receptor beta chain comes out of a study of STAT5B mutations in CD4+ large granular lymphocyte leukemia. Study-level points and caveats: CD4-sorted patient repertoires seemed more clonal than healthy CD4+ repertoires. Top patient clones used TRBV06 genes more often: 8/27 versus 2/35 in controls.

Only in-frame clones appear in the TCRdb table, and some are missing; sequencing was by immunoSEQ multiplex PCR. This sample has just over 25,000 clones, with around 81% found just once. Notes on this clone: Its antigen is unidentified.

Deletions cut 0 bases from V and 1 base from J, with 4 bases between. CDR3 size: 13 residues. The germline CDR1 and CDR2 sequences are SGHDT and YYEEEE. Input material: CD4+ T cells from blood buffy coats. The receptor was isolated from a human donor in good health. V and J are TRBV5-6 and TRBJ1-1; D is ambiguous. Written as DNA, the CDR3 is TGTGCCAGCAGCTTGGCCACGAACACTGAAGCTTTCTTT. It specifies CASSLATNTEAFF. Looking up the rest from reference TRBV5-6 and TRBJ1-1 gives the full variable domain: DAGVTQSPTHLIKTRGQQVTLRCSPKSGHDTVSWYQQALGQGPQFIFQYYEEEERQRGNFPDRFSGHQFPNYSSELNVNALLLGDSALYLCASSLATNTEAFFGQGTRLTVV.